The 22 T cell receptor beta chains below were found in one sample sequenced in a study of blood T cell repertoires in COVID-19. Profiled with immunoSEQ multiplex PCR; TCRdb holds only in-frame clones, not every one. Of about 150,000 clones in the sample, approximately 86% were seen once. Sequences were obtained from peripheral blood. The origin of the receptors is a woman aged 70 to 79 with acute or convalescent COVID-19.

The chain is built from TRBV6-5 and TRBJ1-2; possible D gene TRBD1, 5 bases. Trimming took 4 bases from V and 1 from J, leaving 7 bases between them. This CDR3 is built from 13 residues. Germline CDR1 MNHEY, CDR2 SVGAGI. The chain's CDR3 is CASSFQGNYGYTF. Written as DNA, the CDR3 is TGTGCCAGCAGTTTCCAGGGTAACTATGGCTACACCTTC.

This sequence joins TRBV9 and TRBJ2-2; no clear D gene. Trimming removed 3 bases from V and 4 bases from J, with 4 bases in between. Germline loops: CDR1 SGDLS, CDR2 YYNGEE. This CDR3 is built from 12 residues. This CDR3 is CASSAGTGELFF. As DNA, the CDR3 is TGTGCCAGCAGCGCCGGCACCGGGGAGCTGTTTTTT.

The chain employs TRBV24-1 and TRBJ2-6; D might be TRBD1 (5 bases). This CDR3 contains 18 residues. From germline, CDR1 is KGHDR and CDR2 SFDVKD. Trimming stripped 3 bases from V and 0 bases from J, with 14 bases between. For the CDR3, the DNA is TGTGCCACCAGTGATCATCCCACAGGACGCTCTGGGGCCAACGTCCTGACTTTC. Amino acid sequence: CATSDHPTGRSGANVLTF.

This chain connects TRBV7-2 to TRBJ2-1; 7 bases agree with TRBD2. J was trimmed by 10 bases and V by 2 bases; bases with no gene match: 8. Germline assignment: CDR1 SGHTA and CDR2 FQGNSA. The CDR3 has 14 amino acids. CDR3 DNA: TGTGCCAGCAGCTTAAAAAGCGGGACCCACGAGCAGTTCTTC. Translated: CASSLKSGTHEQFF.

The rearrangement uses TRBV11-2 and TRBJ1-2; D is possibly TRBD1 (5 bases). With 3 bases removed from V and 1 base from J, the gap between germline ends came to 6 bases. The germline V gene has CDR1 SGHAT and CDR2 FQNNGV. The CDR3 spans 13 residues. The CDR3 region has the DNA TGTGCCAGCAGCTTGACAGTTAACTATGGCTACACCTTC. This encodes CASSLTVNYGYTF.

The J gene is TRBJ2-1, the V gene TRBV11-2; D ambiguous. Germline V gene lookup returns CDR1 SGHAT and CDR2 FQNNGV. Trimming left V 5 bases short and J 0 bases short, with 11 bases between. This CDR3 has 15 residues. The CDR3 DNA sequence: TGTGCCAGCAGCCCCTTCCCCGGCTCCTACAATGAGCAGTTCTTC. It yields the protein CASSPFPGSYNEQFF.

The V and J genes are TRBV9 and TRBJ2-2; 8 bases are a match to TRBD2. V lost 0 bases, J lost 5 bases, and 9 bases stayed unmatched. The CDR3 is 17 residues long. Germline CDR1 and CDR2: SGDLS and YYNGEE. The CDR3 reads CASSVVDAGGGTGELFF. For the CDR3, the DNA is TGTGCCAGCAGCGTAGTGGATGCGGGGGGCGGGACCGGGGAGCTGTTTTTT.

The sample holds one count of this clone. Other DNA sequences from this sample encode an identical CDR3 as well. The chain carries TRBV7-2 and TRBJ2-7; 8 nucleotides match TRBD2. The CDR3 loop spans 16 amino acids. V was clipped by 0 bases and J by 6 bases; unmatched bases: 10. The germline V gene encodes CDR1 SGHTA and CDR2 FQGNSA. In DNA, the CDR3 is TGTGCCAGCAGCTTAGCGTTTCGGGGGGGGCTGGGCGAGCAGTACTTC. This codes for CASSLAFRGGLGEQYF.

The V and J genes are TRBV11-2 and TRBJ1-2; perhaps TRBD1 as D (5 bases). This CDR3 is built from 14 residues. Trimming stripped 8 bases from V and 4 bases from J, with 17 bases between. Germline values: CDR1 SGHAT, CDR2 FQNNGV. The CDR3 loop is CASREGRGGYGYTF. CDR3 sequence (DNA): TGTGCCAGCCGCGAGGGTAGGGGAGGCTATGGCTACACCTTC.

Written as DNA, the CDR3 is TGTGCCATCAGTGACCCGGACAGGATAAATTCACCCCTCCACTTT. It is translated as CAISDPDRINSPLHF. V gene TRBV10-3 combines with J gene TRBJ1-6; TRBD1 matches at 7 bases. CDR3 size: 15 residues. The J segment lost 7 bases and the V segment lost 3 bases, leaving 6 bases of the junction unmatched. In germline, CDR1 is ENHRY, CDR2 SYGVKD.

V usage is TRBV9 and J usage is TRBJ2-1; TRBD2 aligns across 11 bases. Germline CDR1 and CDR2: SGDLS and YYNGEE. The CDR3 spans 15 residues. The V segment lost 0 bases and the J segment 8 bases; nucleotides outside the gene matches: 4. CDR3 amino acids: CASSVELAGVDEQFF. CDR3 in DNA: TGTGCCAGCAGCGTAGAACTAGCGGGGGTGGATGAGCAGTTCTTC.

The V call is TRBV4-2, the J call TRBJ1-3; D possibly corresponds to TRBD1 (5 bases). Trimming left V 0 bases short and J 0 bases short, with 9 bases between. Germline V gene sequence: CDR1 LGHNA, CDR2 YNFKEQ. The CDR3 has 16 residues. The CDR3 loop reads CASSQEGRSSGNTIYF. In DNA, the CDR3 is TGTGCCAGCAGCCAAGAGGGGCGGAGCTCTGGAAACACCATATATTTT.

The V and J genes are TRBV5-6 and TRBJ1-2, with D unclear. The V gene's germline CDR1 is SGHDT and CDR2 YYEEEE. The CDR3 is made up of 14 amino acids. The V end was cut by 1 base, the J end by 4 bases, with 11 bases between. The CDR3 sequence is CASSLNGVPYGYTF. In DNA form, the CDR3 reads TGTGCCAGCAGCTTGAACGGGGTGCCCTATGGCTACACCTTC.

This clone was counted a single time. CDR3 bases: TGTGCCAGCAGTACTACCCCTATGGATGAGCAGTTCTTC. Translated: CASSTTPMDEQFF. J is TRBJ2-1 and V is TRBV28; the D is unclear. Germline lookup yields CDR1 MDHEN and CDR2 SYDVKM. Between the trimmed V and J ends, which lost 5 bases and 8 bases, there was a span of 13 bases. The CDR3 runs 13 residues. Looking up the rest from reference TRBV28 and TRBJ2-1 gives the full variable domain: DVKVTQSSRYLVKRTGEKVFLECVQDMDHENMFWYRQDPGLGLRLIYFSYDVKMKEKGDIPEGYSVSREKKERFSLILESASTNQTSMYLCASSTTPMDEQFFGPGTRLTVL.

A single count supports this clone. The chain combines TRBV6-2 or TRBV6-3 with TRBJ1-6; D gene ambiguous. The CDR3 is made up of 15 amino acids. The germline CDR1 and CDR2 sequences are MNHEY and SVGEGT. Trimming removed 5 bases from V and 15 bases from J, with 23 bases in between. The CDR3 sequence is CASSTPVDTAFILHF. The CDR3 nucleotides are TGTGCCAGCAGTACCCCTGTCGACACGGCTTTTATCCTCCACTTT.

V gene TRBV5-4 combines with J gene TRBJ2-6; D might be TRBD2 (5 bases). Germline V gene lookup returns CDR1 SGHNT and CDR2 YYREEE (reference sequence). Trimming stripped 6 bases from V and 0 bases from J, with 16 bases between. The CDR3 sequence is 17 residues long. CDR3: CASIEGAKTSGANVLTF. The CDR3 DNA is TGTGCCAGCATCGAGGGCGCAAAAACCTCTGGGGCCAACGTCCTGACTTTC.

The chain links TRBV19 to TRBJ1-5, with 7 bases matching TRBD1. Germline V gene lookup returns CDR1 LNHDA and CDR2 SQIVND (reference sequence). The trim removed 6 bases at V and 3 bases at J, leaving 8 bases unmatched. This CDR3 is 15 amino acids long. The CDR3 here is CASSLTGTYNQPQHF. The CDR3 region has the DNA TGTGCCAGTAGCCTGACAGGGACCTACAATCAGCCCCAGCATTTT.

This chain connects TRBV9 to TRBJ2-3; 8 bases fit TRBD1. The CDR3 is 16 amino acids. V lost 2 bases, J lost 6 bases, and 11 bases stayed unmatched. Germline V gene lookup returns CDR1 SGDLS and CDR2 YYNGEE. CDR3 protein: CASSVSDRGLRDTQYF. The CDR3 DNA sequence: TGTGCCAGCAGCGTTTCAGACAGGGGCCTCAGGGATACGCAGTATTTT.

J is TRBJ1-2 and V is TRBV10-3; D uncertain. CDR1 ENHRY and CDR2 SYGVKD come from the germline V gene. Trimming cost V 2 bases and J 8 bases, with 12 bases left between them. This CDR3 comprises 13 residues. CDR3 loop: CAISEAGLRGYTF. Here the CDR3 DNA reads TGTGCCATCAGTGAGGCCGGACTCAGGGGCTACACCTTC.

This chain links TRBV7-6 with TRBJ2-2; no definite D call. The V gene's germline CDR1 is SGHVS and CDR2 FNYEAQ. Deletions cut 5 bases from V and 2 bases from J, with 12 bases between. The CDR3 is 15 residues long. The CDR3 sequence: CASSTTEINTGELFF. DNA for the CDR3: TGTGCCAGCAGCACCACAGAGATTAACACCGGGGAGCTGTTTTTT.

V gene TRBV11-3 combines with J gene TRBJ2-2; 8 bases are a match to TRBD2. After removal of 4 bases from V and 5 bases from J, the junction contained 9 bases not matched to a gene. The CDR3 spans 16 residues. From germline, CDR1 is SGHNT and CDR2 YENEEA. The CDR3 coding sequence is TGTGCCAGCAGCTCCCTTACGGGGGGGCGGACCGGGGAGCTGTTTTTT. It specifies CASSSLTGGRTGELFF.

Comment on this clone: This sample includes further DNA sequences coding for the same CDR3. This chain connects TRBV6-5 to TRBJ1-3, with D hard to call. The CDR3 is 15 amino acids. Germline CDR1 MNHEY, CDR2 SVGAGI. Trimming took 4 bases from V and 4 from J, leaving 14 bases between them. Here the CDR3 DNA reads TGTGCCAGCAGTTCCACCGGACTGGGAGGAAACACCATATATTTT. Translating it yields CASSSTGLGGNTIYF.